These 27 T cell receptor beta chains were all obtained from the same sample, sequenced in a study of blood T cell repertoires in COVID-19. Profiling relied on immunoSEQ multiplex PCR, and the TCRdb table lists in-frame clones only, not all of them. The sample carries under 150,000 clones, approximately 90% recorded once. The sample was peripheral blood. These receptors were taken from a human donor in a cohort sampled during active COVID-19.

The chain employs TRBV5-1 and TRBJ2-1, with 14 bases aligning to TRBD2. The V segment lost 4 bases and the J segment 7 bases; nucleotides outside the gene matches: 7. The CDR3 runs to 16 residues. The V gene's germline CDR1 is SGHRS and CDR2 YFSETQ. As DNA, the CDR3 is TGCGCCAGCAGCGAGACCGGGACTAGCGGGAGAAATGAGCAGTTCTTC. Its protein is CASSETGTSGRNEQFF.

The rearrangement uses TRBV5-5 and TRBJ1-4; D may be TRBD1 (5 bases). The length of the CDR3 is 16 residues. Germline V lookup: CDR1 SGHKS, CDR2 YYEKEE (reference sequence). Deletions cut 3 bases from V and 8 bases from J, with 20 bases between. CDR3: CASSSMEGWRREKLFF. CDR3 in DNA: TGTGCCAGCAGCTCCATGGAGGGGTGGAGACGGGAAAAACTGTTTTTT. The whole variable domain, remainder taken from reference TRBV5-5 and TRBJ1-4, is DAGVTQSPTHLIKTRGQQVTLRCSPISGHKSVSWYQQVLGQGPQFIFQYYEKEERGRGNFPDRFSARQFPNYSSELNVNALLLGDSALYLCASSSMEGWRREKLFFGSGTQLSVL.

The chain is built from TRBV6-5 and TRBJ2-3, with TRBD1 identical over 9 bases. Germline CDR1 is MNHEY and CDR2 is SVGAGI. V was clipped by 6 bases and J by 3 bases; unmatched bases: 7. The CDR3 is made up of 15 amino acids. The CDR3 DNA sequence: TGTGCCAGCAGCTTTGGGACAGGGAGTACAGATACGCAGTATTTT. Residues: CASSFGTGSTDTQYF.

This clone was seen only a few times. This chain connects TRBV10-2 to TRBJ2-4; TRBD2 is a possible D gene (6 bases). Germline-derived CDR1 and CDR2 are WSHSY and SAAADI. The CDR3 runs 16 residues. V gave up 6 bases and J gave up 0 bases, with 15 bases separating them. CDR3 region: CASSPVQGLAKNIQYF. As DNA, the CDR3 is TGCGCCAGCAGCCCCGTCCAGGGACTAGCCAAAAACATTCAGTACTTC.

This chain links TRBV6-5 with TRBJ2-2, with D possibly being TRBD2 (5 bases). Germline CDR1 MNHEY, CDR2 SVGAGI. With 11 bases removed from V and 0 bases from J, the gap between germline ends came to 10 bases. The CDR3 loop spans 13 amino acids. The CDR3 sequence: CASRRTNTGELFF. The CDR3, as DNA: TGTGCCTCCAGGAGGACGAACACCGGGGAGCTGTTTTTT.

This clone has a handful of counts. This chain joins TRBV4-1 and TRBJ1-6; 7 nucleotides agree with TRBD1. The V and J ends lost 1 base and 7 bases, in that order; junction bases with no gene match: 7. In germline, CDR1 is MGHRA, CDR2 YSYEKL. CDR3 length equals 16 residues. CDR3 protein: CASSQAPGQVNSPLHF. In DNA, the CDR3 is TGCGCCAGCAGCCAAGCCCCCGGACAGGTGAATTCACCCCTCCACTTT.

The rearrangement links TRBV5-4 to TRBJ2-2; D is uncertain. The CDR3 totals 14 residues. Germline-derived CDR1 and CDR2 are SGHNT and YYREEE (reference sequence). The V end was cut by 3 bases, the J end by 5 bases, with 11 bases between. The DNA of the CDR3 is TGTGCCAGCAGCTCTGCACTACTGACCGGGGAGCTGTTTTTT. It is translated as CASSSALLTGELFF.

V is TRBV5-1 and J is TRBJ2-5, with D maybe TRBD1 (6 bases). There are 16 residues in the CDR3. V lost 4 bases, J lost 2 bases, and 18 bases lay in between. The germline V gene has CDR1 SGHRS and CDR2 YFSETQ. The CDR3 DNA reads TGCGCCAGCAGCGGGGGCGGCCTCCCAGCACAAGAGACCCAGTACTTC. Translated: CASSGGGLPAQETQYF.

The V and J genes are TRBV10-2 and TRBJ2-7; D may be TRBD1 (5 bases). Per germline, CDR1 WSHSY and CDR2 SAAADI. The CDR3 runs to 15 residues. Trimming shortened V by 1 base and J by 3 bases, and 13 bases separated the two germline ends. The CDR3 is CASSELRGPLYEQYF. CDR3 nucleotides: TGCGCCAGCAGTGAGTTAAGGGGCCCTCTCTACGAGCAGTACTTC.

V and J are TRBV9 and TRBJ1-4; maybe TRBD1 (6 bases). The CDR3 is made up of 16 amino acids. V was clipped by 3 bases and J by 12 bases, with 24 bases between them. CDR1 and CDR2 (germline): SGDLS, YYNGEE. The CDR3 is CASSAASTGPWRELFF. CDR3 coding DNA: TGTGCCAGCAGCGCCGCCTCTACAGGGCCTTGGCGGGAACTGTTTTTT.

The chain carries TRBV4-1 and TRBJ1-6; perhaps TRBD1 as D (5 bases). The V gene lost 4 bases and the J gene lost 8 bases, with 12 bases spanning the gap. The V gene's germline CDR1 is MGHRA and CDR2 YSYEKL. The length of the CDR3 is 14 residues. CDR3 sequence (DNA): TGCGCCAGCAGCCGGGACTCGATCGATTCACCCCTCCACTTT. Translated, it gives CASSRDSIDSPLHF.

In its sample, this clone was seen a few times. The V call is TRBV6-1, the J call TRBJ2-7; the D is unclear. V was trimmed by 2 bases and J by 1 base, leaving 6 bases between them. CDR3 length equals 13 residues. Germline CDR1 is MNHNS and CDR2 is SASEGT. As DNA, the CDR3 is TGTGCCAGCAGTGAATACATTTCCTACGAGCAGTACTTC. It translates to CASSEYISYEQYF.

V and J are TRBV5-1 and TRBJ2-3, with 16 bases matching TRBD2. In germline, CDR1 is SGHRS, CDR2 YFSETQ. The CDR3 has 17 residues. V was pared by 4 bases and J by 5 bases, with 7 bases of the junction left unmatched. This CDR3 is CASSRGTSGGAEDTQYF. CDR3 nucleotide sequence: TGCGCCAGCAGCAGAGGGACTAGCGGGGGGGCCGAAGATACGCAGTATTTT.

The V and J genes are TRBV14 and TRBJ2-7; 8 nucleotides match TRBD1. This CDR3 is built from 16 residues. The germline V gene has CDR1 SGHDN and CDR2 FVKESK. V dropped 4 bases and J dropped 0; count of bases not matched to a gene: 8. The CDR3: CASSLLRTGPSYEQYF. The CDR3 DNA follows: TGTGCCAGCAGCCTCCTCCGGACAGGGCCCTCCTACGAGCAGTACTTC.

The CDR3 here is CASSLVGATNEKLFF. CDR3 DNA sequence: TGTGCCAGCAGTTTGGTGGGAGCAACTAATGAAAAACTGTTTTTT. The chain employs TRBV28 and TRBJ1-4, with unresolved D. The CDR3 has 15 residues. CDR1 and CDR2 (germline): MDHEN, SYDVKM. V lost 3 bases, J lost 0 bases, and 8 bases lay in between.

V and J are TRBV5-6 and TRBJ1-1; a possible D gene is TRBD1 (5 bases). Germline loops: CDR1 SGHDT, CDR2 YYEEEE. The CDR3 totals 16 residues. Trimming shortened V by 4 bases and J by 0 bases, and 16 bases separated the two germline ends. The CDR3 coding sequence is TGTGCCAGCAGCCGATTGAATTCAGGGATGAACACTGAAGCTTTCTTT. Protein sequence: CASSRLNSGMNTEAFF.

This clone was observed a single time. The gene calls are TRBV11-1 and TRBJ2-7, with D perhaps TRBD1 (5 bases). The CDR3 loop spans 14 amino acids. With 5 bases removed from V and 0 bases from J, the gap between germline ends came to 11 bases. Per germline, CDR1 SGHAT and CDR2 FQDESV (reference sequence). The CDR3 is CASSPRTSSYEQYF. The CDR3 bases are TGTGCCAGCAGCCCGCGGACAAGCTCCTACGAGCAGTACTTC.

V usage is TRBV7-9 and J usage is TRBJ1-1; D is undetermined. This CDR3 has 14 residues. V lost 2 bases and J lost 4, with 11 bases in between. In germline, CDR1 is SEHNR, CDR2 FQNEAQ (reference sequence). The CDR3 here is CASSLTSSSTEAFF. CDR3 DNA sequence: TGTGCCAGCAGCTTAACCTCCTCGAGCACTGAAGCTTTCTTT. The full variable domain, with the rest looked up from reference TRBV7-9 and TRBJ1-1, is DTGVSQNPRHKITKRGQNVTFRCDPISEHNRLYWYRQTLGQGPEFLTYFQNEAQLEKSRLLSDRFSAERPKGSFSTLEIQRTEQGDSAMYLCASSLTSSSTEAFFGQGTRLTVV.

The rearrangement links TRBV10-2 to TRBJ2-7, with 8 nucleotides matching TRBD1. Germline values: CDR1 WSHSY, CDR2 SAAADI. Trimming removed 2 bases from V and 6 bases from J; junction bases left unmatched: 6. CDR3 size: 14 residues. The DNA of the CDR3 is TGCGCCAGCAGTGAGCTGGGCAGGGGGCGCGAGCAGTACTTC. Translating it yields CASSELGRGREQYF.

The rearrangement links TRBV5-1 to TRBJ1-5; possibly TRBD1 for D (5 bases). Germline values: CDR1 SGHRS, CDR2 YFSETQ. Trimming took off 4 bases at V and 6 bases at J, with 20 bases between the two ends. CDR3 length: 16 amino acids. Here the CDR3 DNA reads TGCGCCAGCAGCCCAGGGACGGACGGCGGGAGTCAGCCCCAGCATTTT. Its translation is CASSPGTDGGSQPQHF.

This sequence joins TRBV28 and TRBJ2-5, with D possibly being TRBD2 (6 bases). The V and J ends lost 6 bases and 2 bases respectively, with 16 bases between them. Germline assignment: CDR1 MDHEN and CDR2 SYDVKM. The CDR3 loop spans 15 amino acids. The CDR3 here is CASSPPVAVQETQYF. The CDR3, as DNA: TGTGCCAGCAGCCCTCCGGTAGCGGTACAAGAGACCCAGTACTTC.

This chain links TRBV7-2 with TRBJ2-1, with 11 bases lining up with TRBD1. V shed 1 base and J 9 bases; nucleotides not matched to a gene: 5. The CDR3 has 15 amino acids. From germline, CDR1 is SGHTA and CDR2 FQGNSA. The CDR3 DNA sequence: TGTGCCAGCAGCTTAGACCGGACAGGGGGCGTTGAGCAGTTCTTC. Translation: CASSLDRTGGVEQFF.

The chain joins TRBV27 to TRBJ2-7, with a weak D call TRBD1 (6 bases). Trimming took 5 bases from V and 6 from J, leaving 14 bases between them. CDR3 size: 13 residues. Germline values: CDR1 MNHEY, CDR2 SMNVEV (reference sequence). This chain's CDR3 is CASSMGTSREQYF. The DNA for the CDR3 is TGTGCCAGCAGTATGGGGACATCCCGCGAGCAGTACTTC.

The V call is TRBV15, the J call TRBJ1-5; D not resolved. The CDR3 has 14 amino acids. Trimming took 3 bases from V and 2 from J, leaving 8 bases between them. Per the germline V gene, CDR1 is LNHNV and CDR2 is YYDKDF (reference sequence). This CDR3 reads CATSSDIRNQPQHF. The CDR3 coding sequence is TGTGCCACCAGCAGCGACATTCGCAATCAGCCCCAGCATTTT.

This chain links TRBV2 with TRBJ2-2; 8 bases agree with TRBD2. CDR3 length: 16 amino acids. Germline V CDR1 and CDR2: SNHLY, FYNNEI. J lost 7 bases, V lost 3 bases, and 10 bases had no gene match. This CDR3 reads CASSEGTRGSVGELFF. CDR3 sequence (DNA): TGTGCCAGCAGTGAGGGGACTAGGGGAAGTGTCGGGGAGCTGTTTTTT.

V gene TRBV9 combines with J gene TRBJ1-4; D is ambiguous. The CDR3 length is 15 residues. V lost 0 bases, J lost 4 bases, and 10 bases lay in between. Germline V gene sequence: CDR1 SGDLS, CDR2 YYNGEE. DNA of the CDR3: TGTGCCAGCAGCGTAGCTGGAGGGAATAATGAAAAACTGTTTTTT. Amino acids: CASSVAGGNNEKLFF.

The V and J genes are TRBV28 and TRBJ1-6; D call uncertain. This CDR3 spans 15 amino acids. The ends were cut back, 3 bases at V and 9 bases at J, with 15 bases in the middle. Looked up from germline, CDR1 is MDHEN and CDR2 is SYDVKM. The CDR3 here is CASSLEATRGSPLHF. The CDR3 DNA reads TGTGCCAGCAGTTTGGAGGCCACGAGAGGTTCACCCCTCCACTTT.